The 31 T cell receptor beta chains listed next were all sequenced from one sample in a study of blood T cell repertoires in COVID-19. Produced via immunoSEQ multiplex PCR; TCRdb's table is partial and in-frame only. The sample lists about 350,000 clones, about nine tenths seen once, with roughly 4% in the top ten. The sequenced material came from peripheral blood. The receptors shown here come from a woman in her fifties or sixties with COVID-19, enrolled during active disease.

The chain is built from TRBV25-1 and TRBJ2-3; TRBD2 matches 8 bases. J lost 3 bases, V lost 3 bases, and 5 bases had no gene match. The CDR3 covers 15 residues. Germline V gene sequence: CDR1 MGHDK, CDR2 SYGVNS. The CDR3, as DNA: TGTGCCAGCAGTGACGGGGGGGCTCAAACAGATACGCAGTATTTT. Translating it yields CASSDGGAQTDTQYF.

This clone was seen once. The chain is built from TRBV11-2 and TRBJ2-3; 12 bases agree with TRBD2. This CDR3 has 17 amino acids. V gave up 5 bases and J gave up 2 bases; unmatched junction bases: 8. CDR1 and CDR2 from the germline V gene are SGHAT and FQNNGV. The DNA for the CDR3 is TGTGCCAGCAGCCCCGGACTAGCGGGGCGGTTCACAGATACGCAGTATTTT. Protein sequence: CASSPGLAGRFTDTQYF. Full variable domain (remainder filled in from reference TRBV11-2 and TRBJ2-3): EAGVAQSPRYKIIEKRQSVAFWCNPISGHATLYWYQQILGQGPKLLIQFQNNGVVDDSQLPKDRFSAERLKGVDSTLKIQPAKLEDSAVYLCASSPGLAGRFTDTQYFGPGTRLTVL.

The rearrangement links TRBV19 to TRBJ1-1; D possibly corresponds to TRBD1 (5 bases). V shed 0 bases and J shed 5 bases, with 16 bases lying between them. Germline values: CDR1 LNHDA, CDR2 SQIVND (reference sequence). The CDR3 is 16 residues long. The CDR3 sequence: CASSIDRWGRDTEAFF. The CDR3 bases are TGTGCCAGTAGTATAGACCGTTGGGGGAGGGATACTGAAGCTTTCTTT.

This clone was seen only once. The chain is built from TRBV19 and TRBJ1-2; 8 bases are a match to TRBD1. The J segment lost 2 bases and the V segment lost 6 bases, leaving 5 bases of the junction unmatched. Germline V gene lookup returns CDR1 LNHDA and CDR2 SQIVND (reference sequence). The CDR3 is 14 amino acids. CDR3 in amino acids: CASRLSGGNYGYTF. CDR3 nucleotide sequence: TGTGCCAGTAGGCTCTCAGGGGGCAACTATGGCTACACCTTC. The variable domain in full, completed from reference TRBV19 and TRBJ1-2, reads DGGITQSPKYLFRKEGQNVTLSCEQNLNHDAMYWYRQDPGQGLRLIYYSQIVNDFQKGDIAEGYSVSREKKESFPLTVTSAQKNPTAFYLCASRLSGGNYGYTFGSGTRLTVV.

With respect to this clone: Other DNA sequences within the sample encode an identical CDR3. DNA of the CDR3: TGTGCCAGCAGCCCTGGAGGAGGAGGCTACACCTTC. The encoded protein is CASSPGGGGYTF. The J gene is TRBJ1-2, the V gene TRBV5-6; D is uncertain. The CDR3 consists of 12 residues. The germline CDR1 and CDR2 sequences are SGHDT and YYEEEE. Trimming took 4 bases from V and 8 from J, leaving 12 bases between them.

The chain couples TRBV28 to TRBJ1-3; 7 nucleotides line up with TRBD1. CDR1 MDHEN and CDR2 SYDVKM come from the germline V gene. CDR3 length: 15 amino acids. After removal of 5 bases from V and 3 bases from J, the junction contained 7 bases not matched to a gene. CDR3 region: CASSRQGSRGNTIYF. CDR3 bases: TGTGCCAGCAGTAGACAGGGAAGTCGTGGAAACACCATATATTTT.

The chain carries TRBV29-1 and TRBJ1-1; D call uncertain. Per the germline V gene, CDR1 is SQVTM and CDR2 is ANQGSEA. Trimming left V 4 bases short and J 3 bases short, with 15 bases between. This CDR3 is built from 14 residues. The CDR3 loop reads CSVAFRGPHTEAFF. The CDR3 DNA is TGCAGCGTTGCGTTTCGGGGTCCCCACACTGAAGCTTTCTTT.

The chain couples TRBV19 to TRBJ1-4; 9 positions match TRBD1. V was clipped by 6 bases and J by 3 bases; unmatched bases: 8. CDR1 is LNHDA, CDR2 SQIVND, per germline (reference sequence). The CDR3 runs to 16 residues. DNA for the CDR3: TGTGCCAGTAGGACAGGGGGAACGTCGGCTAATGAAAAACTGTTTTTT. This gives the protein CASRTGGTSANEKLFF.

CDR3 nucleotide sequence: TGCGCCAGCAGCCCAGGGGGTATCGGCAGGGGGTACGAGCAGTACTTC. Translation: CASSPGGIGRGYEQYF. The V gene is TRBV4-1, the J gene TRBJ2-7; 7 positions match TRBD1. V shed 4 bases and J 4 bases; nucleotides not matched to a gene: 13. CDR3 size: 16 residues. Germline CDR1 is MGHRA and CDR2 is YSYEKL.

The rearrangement joins TRBV5-4 to TRBJ2-2; TRBD2 agrees at 9 bases. This CDR3 has 16 amino acids. CDR1 and CDR2 (germline): SGHNT, YYREEE (reference sequence). The junction had 9 bases not matched to a gene; V was cut back by 4 bases and J by 5 bases. CDR3 residues: CASSEGGGARTGELFF. DNA of the CDR3: TGTGCCAGCAGCGAAGGCGGGGGGGCTCGGACCGGGGAGCTGTTTTTT.

This chain uses TRBV4-2 with TRBJ2-7, with TRBD2 identical over 10 bases. Germline V lookup: CDR1 LGHNA, CDR2 YNFKEQ. Trimming cost V 3 bases and J 1 base; bases outside gene matches: 12. The CDR3 spans 18 residues. CDR3 in DNA: TGTGCCAGCAGCCAGGCGGGTCTAGCGGGGGAATTTTCCTACGAGCAGTACTTC. Its protein product is CASSQAGLAGEFSYEQYF.

V usage is TRBV7-3 and J usage is TRBJ1-5, with 7 bases matching TRBD1. This CDR3 has 14 amino acids. Germline-derived CDR1 and CDR2 are SGHTA and FQGTGA. V lost 5 bases, J lost 5 bases, and 6 bases stayed unmatched. CDR3 amino acids: CASSPGGQDQPQHF. DNA for the CDR3: TGTGCCAGCAGCCCAGGGGGGCAGGATCAGCCCCAGCATTTT.

The table lists this clone with a count of one. J is TRBJ2-4 and V is TRBV7-8; maybe TRBD1 (5 bases). With 1 base removed from V and 1 base from J, the gap between germline ends came to 8 bases. This CDR3 is 15 amino acids long. Germline V gene data show CDR1 as SGHVS and CDR2 as FQNEAQ. The CDR3 is CASSLVGRAKNIQYF. CDR3 bases: TGTGCCAGCAGCTTAGTGGGGCGGGCCAAAAACATTCAGTACTTC.

The chain employs TRBV5-1 and TRBJ2-1, with 10 bases aligning to TRBD2. Germline-derived CDR1 and CDR2 are SGHRS and YFSETQ. The CDR3 loop spans 18 amino acids. V was clipped by 4 bases and J by 4 bases; unmatched bases: 14. The CDR3 bases are TGCGCCAGCAGCGTATCTAGCGGGGGTTACCGTTCGTACAATGAGCAGTTCTTC. It yields the protein CASSVSSGGYRSYNEQFF.

This chain links TRBV5-6 with TRBJ1-3; tentatively, D is TRBD1 (5 bases). Germline CDR1 and CDR2: SGHDT and YYEEEE. The CDR3 has 15 amino acids. The germline V and J ends were trimmed by 4 bases and 7 bases, with 18 bases remaining between them. This CDR3 reads CASSRRAGWGNTIYF. The DNA for the CDR3 is TGTGCCAGCAGCCGGAGGGCAGGGTGGGGGAACACCATATATTTT.

The chain is built from TRBV7-9 and TRBJ1-1, with a possible D match to TRBD1 (6 bases). The CDR3 totals 15 residues. V lost 0 bases to trimming and J lost 1 base, with 9 bases between them. CDR1 and CDR2 (germline): SEHNR, FQNEAQ (reference sequence). CDR3: CASSLALGQNTEAFF. CDR3 in DNA: TGTGCCAGCAGCTTAGCCCTGGGACAGAACACTGAAGCTTTCTTT.

The rearrangement links TRBV5-1 to TRBJ1-1, with a possible D match to TRBD1 (6 bases). The germline V gene has CDR1 SGHRS and CDR2 YFSETQ. Trimming removed 2 bases at V and 2 bases at J, with 13 bases between. The CDR3 consists of 15 residues. As DNA, the CDR3 is TGCGCCAGCAGCTTTGGGCCAGGGGTTAACACTGAAGCTTTCTTT. This encodes CASSFGPGVNTEAFF. The full variable domain, with the rest looked up from reference TRBV5-1 and TRBJ1-1, is KAGVTQTPRYLIKTRGQQVTLSCSPISGHRSVSWYQQTPGQGLQFLFEYFSETQRNKGNFPGRFSGRQFSNSRSEMNVSTLELGDSALYLCASSFGPGVNTEAFFGQGTRLTVV.

This chain joins TRBV5-3 and TRBJ1-1, with D uncertain. TRBV5-3 is an ORF, and what it does is uncertain. V was cut by 2 bases and J by 2 bases, with 10 bases left in between. The CDR3 covers 14 residues. This CDR3 is CARSLRRENTEAFF. In DNA, the CDR3 is TGTGCCAGAAGCTTACGCCGGGAAAACACTGAAGCTTTCTTT.

This rearrangement joins TRBV30 to TRBJ1-2, with TRBD1 matching over 10 bases. The germline gives CDR1 GTSNPN, CDR2 SVGIG (reference sequence). This CDR3 is 14 amino acids long. J gave up 8 bases and V 4 bases, and 10 bases lay outside the gene matches. Here the CDR3 reads CAWTLTGGYIGYTF. CDR3 nucleotides: TGTGCCTGGACCTTGACAGGGGGCTATATAGGCTACACCTTC.

The chain uses TRBV6-1 and TRBJ2-5; 7 nucleotides match TRBD1. Looked up from germline, CDR1 is MNHNS and CDR2 is SASEGT. V shed 2 bases, J shed 1 base, and the junction held 4 bases outside the gene matches. CDR3 length: 15 residues. CDR3 coding DNA: TGTGCCAGCAGTGAACGCAGGACAGGCCAAGAGACCCAGTACTTC. This gives the protein CASSERRTGQETQYF.

The chain combines TRBV11-2 with TRBJ1-2; TRBD1 matches at 8 bases. This CDR3 is built from 13 residues. The V gene's germline CDR1 is SGHAT and CDR2 FQNNGV. The ends lost 3 bases at V and 4 bases at J; junction bases unmatched: 1. The CDR3 sequence: CASSLGTGYGYTF. CDR3 nucleotide sequence: TGTGCCAGCAGCTTGGGGACAGGCTATGGCTACACCTTC.

V usage is TRBV4-1 and J usage is TRBJ2-1; 9 nucleotides line up with TRBD1. This CDR3 has 17 amino acids. CDR1 is MGHRA and CDR2 is YSYEKL in the germline V gene. With V trimmed by 2 bases and J by 4 bases, 9 bases remained unmatched. CDR3 residues: CASSQPPGTGSYNEQFF. The DNA of the CDR3 is TGCGCCAGCAGCCAACCCCCCGGGACAGGGTCTTACAATGAGCAGTTCTTC.

The CDR3 coding sequence is TGTGCCAGCAGCCGAATACCGGGACAGGGCCTGTACGAGCAGTACTTC. This sequence encodes CASSRIPGQGLYEQYF. The chain links TRBV11-2 to TRBJ2-7, with 9 bases that match TRBD1. Germline CDR1 SGHAT, CDR2 FQNNGV. V lost 5 bases to trimming and J lost 4 bases; unmatched junction nucleotides: 12. This CDR3 region has 16 residues.

The gene calls are TRBV5-4 and TRBJ2-3; 8 nucleotides agree with TRBD2. The germline CDR1 and CDR2 sequences are SGHNT and YYREEE (reference sequence). CDR3 length equals 14 residues. Trimming at V came to 5 bases and at J to 2 bases, leaving 4 bases not matched to a gene. CDR3 region: CASSGGGNTDTQYF. The CDR3 DNA is TGTGCCAGCAGTGGCGGGGGGAACACAGATACGCAGTATTTT.

The CDR3 loop is CASTFSAARELFF. CDR3 bases: TGTGCCAGTACATTCTCAGCGGCCAGGGAGCTGTTTTTT. The chain couples TRBV3-1 (or the pseudogene TRBV3-2) to TRBJ2-2, with D maybe TRBD2 (5 bases). The CDR3 consists of 13 residues. Deletions cut 9 bases from V and 9 bases from J, with 17 bases between. Germline V lookup: CDR1 LGHDT, CDR2 YNNKEL (reference sequence).

This clone has only a few counts. The rearrangement links TRBV6-5 to TRBJ2-2, with 8 bases identical to TRBD1. The CDR3 length is 16 residues. The germline gives CDR1 MNHEY, CDR2 SVGAGI. Germline trimming cut 2 bases from V and 7 bases from J; bases unmatched to any gene: 9. DNA of the CDR3: TGTGCCAGCAGTTACCGACCGACAGGGGTCAACGGGGAGCTGTTTTTT. Translation gives CASSYRPTGVNGELFF.

The chain combines TRBV19 with TRBJ1-4; 8 bases agree with TRBD1. V dropped 5 bases and J dropped 2; count of bases not matched to a gene: 7. The CDR3 has 16 residues. The germline V gene has CDR1 LNHDA and CDR2 SQIVND (reference sequence). The CDR3 DNA reads as TGTGCCAGTAGTTTCACCAGGGGGCGGACTAATGAAAAACTGTTTTTT. It specifies CASSFTRGRTNEKLFF.

CDR3 coding DNA: TGTGCCACCCACCGAACGATCCTAAGCTCCTACGAGCAGTACTTC. Its protein is CATHRTILSSYEQYF. V usage is TRBV2 and J usage is TRBJ2-7, with no clear D. V dropped 10 bases and J dropped 0 bases, with 19 bases sitting between them. This CDR3 has 15 residues. The V gene's germline CDR1 is SNHLY and CDR2 FYNNEI.

This sequence joins TRBV19 and TRBJ1-5; 7 nucleotides align to TRBD1. From germline, CDR1 is LNHDA and CDR2 SQIVND (reference sequence). The CDR3 extends over 18 amino acids. The junction had 13 bases not matched to a gene; V was cut back by 5 bases and J by 0 bases. This CDR3 reads CASSSPGQTDYSNQPQHF. CDR3 DNA: TGTGCCAGTAGTTCTCCGGGACAGACAGATTATAGCAATCAGCCCCAGCATTTT.

The chain has TRBV2 and TRBJ1-2; D is possibly TRBD1 (5 bases). This CDR3 contains 16 residues. Germline-derived CDR1 and CDR2 are SNHLY and FYNNEI. Between the trimmed V and J ends, which lost 8 bases and 4 bases, there was a span of 23 bases. The CDR3 DNA follows: TGTGCCAGCTCGGAACCCCGGGCCTCAAGGGGCTATGGCTACACCTTC. Amino acids: CASSEPRASRGYGYTF. The whole variable domain, remainder taken from reference TRBV2 and TRBJ1-2, is EPEVTQTPSHQVTQMGQEVILRCVPISNHLYFYWYRQILGQKVEFLVSFYNNEISEKSEIFDDQFSVERPDGSNFTLKIRSTKLEDSAMYFCASSEPRASRGYGYTFGSGTRLTVV.

V usage is TRBV19 and J usage is TRBJ1-2; 8 bases are a match to TRBD1. Trimming cost V 6 bases and J 4 bases; bases outside gene matches: 13. Germline V lookup: CDR1 LNHDA, CDR2 SQIVND (reference sequence). There are 16 residues in the CDR3. CDR3 sequence (DNA): TGTGCCAGTAGGATGCAAAATGGACAGGGTGGCTATGGCTACACCTTC. This translates into CASRMQNGQGGYGYTF.